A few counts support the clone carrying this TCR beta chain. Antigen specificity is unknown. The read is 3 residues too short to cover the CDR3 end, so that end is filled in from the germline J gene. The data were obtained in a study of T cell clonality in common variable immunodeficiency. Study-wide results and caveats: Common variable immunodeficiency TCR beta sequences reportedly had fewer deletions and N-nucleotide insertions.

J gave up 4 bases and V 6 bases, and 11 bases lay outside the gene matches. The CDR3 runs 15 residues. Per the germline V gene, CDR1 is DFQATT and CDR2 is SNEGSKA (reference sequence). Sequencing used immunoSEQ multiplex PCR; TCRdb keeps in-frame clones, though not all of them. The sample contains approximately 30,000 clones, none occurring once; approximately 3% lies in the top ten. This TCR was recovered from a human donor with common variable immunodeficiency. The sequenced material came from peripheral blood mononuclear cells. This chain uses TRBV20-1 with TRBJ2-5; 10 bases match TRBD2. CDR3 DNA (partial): TGCAGTGCCGTTAGACTAGCGGGTGGTGGAGAGACC. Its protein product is CSAVRLAGGGET. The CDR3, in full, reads CSAVRLAGGGETQYF.